The 16 T cell receptor beta chains below come from one sample, sequenced in a study of shared clonotypes between healthy human individuals. Profiling relied on immunoSEQ multiplex PCR, and the TCRdb table lists in-frame clones only, not all of them. The sample yields approximately 2.5 million clones, 90% to 95% seen once. The source material was naive CD4+ T cells sorted from blood. Sample subset: CD45RA+ positively selected. The receptors derive from a man aged 18 to 30 in good health.

V is TRBV7-8 and J is TRBJ1-3; 9 bases align to TRBD1. The V segment lost 6 bases and the J segment 3 bases; nucleotides outside the gene matches: 6. The CDR3 spans 15 residues. Germline CDR1 SGHVS, CDR2 FQNEAQ. The DNA for the CDR3 is TGTGCCAGCAGACCTACAGGGGGCAGTGGAAACACCATATATTTT. Its protein is CASRPTGGSGNTIYF.

The chain recombines TRBV10-3 with TRBJ2-7; D is possibly TRBD1 (8 bases). V was cut by 6 bases and J by 3 bases, with 18 bases left in between. The CDR3 runs to 15 residues. CDR1 and CDR2 from the germline V gene are ENHRY and SYGVKD. In nucleotides, the CDR3 is TGTGCCATCAGCCAGGGGGCGGGAGAGGGCTACGAGCAGTACTTC. It translates to CAISQGAGEGYEQYF.

The chain combines TRBV6-5 with TRBJ2-1, with D maybe TRBD1 (6 bases). Germline V gene lookup returns CDR1 MNHEY and CDR2 SVGAGI. This CDR3 is built from 15 residues. V lost 2 bases and J lost 8, with 16 bases in between. CDR3 residues: CASSYRLGARDEQFF. CDR3 bases: TGTGCCAGCAGTTACCGTTTGGGGGCTAGGGATGAGCAGTTCTTC.

Concerning this clone itself: Other DNA sequences from this sample encode an identical CDR3 as well. The chain is built from TRBV10-1 and TRBJ1-3; D gene uncertain. The germline V and J ends were trimmed by 4 bases and 0 bases, with 4 bases remaining between them. The length of the CDR3 is 13 residues. Per germline, CDR1 WNHNN and CDR2 SYGVQD (reference sequence). The CDR3 nucleotides read TGCGCCAGCAGTGGGGGCTCTGGAAACACCATATATTTT. It specifies CASSGGSGNTIYF.

The chain employs TRBV6-6 and TRBJ2-7, with D tentatively TRBD1 or TRBD2 (5 bases each). The CDR3 extends over 16 amino acids. Germline assignment: CDR1 MNHNY and CDR2 SVGAGI (reference sequence). Trimming took off 2 bases at V and 1 base at J, with 15 bases between the two ends. CDR3 DNA: TGTGCCAGCAGTTACGGGACCGGGACGGGATCCTACGAGCAGTACTTC. Protein product: CASSYGTGTGSYEQYF.

This clone was seen once. Other nucleotide sequences from this sample produce the same CDR3. This rearrangement joins TRBV6-6 to TRBJ1-2; 9 nucleotides match TRBD1. The CDR3 runs to 13 residues. The V gene end was trimmed by 5 bases and the J gene end by 4 bases; junction bases not matched to a gene: 2. Germline V gene sequence: CDR1 MNHNY, CDR2 SVGAGI (reference sequence). This CDR3 reads CASSRTGAYGYTF. Written as DNA, the CDR3 is TGTGCCAGCAGTAGGACAGGGGCCTATGGCTACACCTTC.

This chain connects TRBV7-2 to TRBJ2-2; the match to TRBD1 covers 12 bases. Losses at the gene ends were 4 bases for V and 6 bases for J; bases not matched to a gene: 3. Germline CDR1 is SGHTA and CDR2 is FQGNSA. The CDR3 runs 15 residues. CDR3 sequence (DNA): TGTGCCAGCAGCTACGGGACAGGGGGCGCCGGGGAGCTGTTTTTT. Encoded protein: CASSYGTGGAGELFF.

This chain connects TRBV30 to TRBJ1-2, with D unresolved. This CDR3 comprises 13 residues. The V gene's germline CDR1 is GTSNPN and CDR2 SVGIG (reference sequence). Trimming removed 0 bases from V and 6 bases from J, with 11 bases in between. DNA for the CDR3: TGTGCCTGGAGTGTACGTGTACGAGATGGCTACACCTTC. Protein sequence: CAWSVRVRDGYTF.

V is TRBV9 and J is TRBJ2-1; D remains ambiguous. V was cut by 0 bases and J by 10 bases, with 5 bases left in between. The CDR3 runs to 11 residues. Germline V gene data show CDR1 as SGDLS and CDR2 as YYNGEE. The CDR3 nucleotides are TGTGCCAGCAGCGTAGAGGTCGAGCAGTTCTTC. This sequence encodes CASSVEVEQFF.

The rearrangement joins TRBV28 to TRBJ1-4; TRBD1 is a possible D gene (6 bases). The CDR3 is made up of 16 amino acids. Germline CDR1 MDHEN, CDR2 SYDVKM. The V end lost 6 bases, the J end lost 3 bases, and 17 bases lay between the germline ends. The CDR3 nucleotides read TGTGCCAGCAGAAATCGCAGGGGTAGCGCTAATGAAAAACTGTTTTTT. This sequence encodes CASRNRRGSANEKLFF. Filled out from reference TRBV28 and TRBJ1-4, the complete variable domain reads DVKVTQSSRYLVKRTGEKVFLECVQDMDHENMFWYRQDPGLGLRLIYFSYDVKMKEKGDIPEGYSVSREKKERFSLILESASTNQTSMYLCASRNRRGSANEKLFFGSGTQLSVL.

The chain has TRBV2 and TRBJ2-2; tentative D call: TRBD1 (5 bases). The CDR3 runs 13 residues. The germline V and J ends were trimmed by 4 bases and 7 bases, with 10 bases remaining between them. CDR1 is SNHLY and CDR2 is FYNNEI in the germline V gene. The chain's CDR3 is CASSAQGIGELFF. The DNA of the CDR3 is TGTGCCAGCAGTGCCCAGGGAATCGGGGAGCTGTTTTTT.

The chain employs TRBV18 and TRBJ2-5, with D possibly matching TRBD2 (6 bases). CDR3 length: 14 residues. Germline V gene lookup returns CDR1 KGHSH and CDR2 LQKENI. The ends were cut back, 3 bases at V and 9 bases at J, with 17 bases in the middle. The CDR3 here is CASSPLGDSRAQYF. The CDR3 region has the DNA TGTGCCAGCTCACCTCTTGGGGACTCCCGGGCCCAGTACTTC.

The chain links TRBV29-1 to TRBJ2-6; the D gene is possibly TRBD2 (6 bases). Trimming pared 7 bases from V and 0 bases from J, leaving 13 bases between. Germline V gene data show CDR1 as SQVTM and CDR2 as ANQGSEA. The CDR3 contains 15 residues. The CDR3 DNA sequence: TGCAGCGCGCGGGGCCTCTCCTCTGGGGCCAACGTCCTGACTTTC. It codes for CSARGLSSGANVLTF.

This clone was found a few times. The chain joins TRBV19 to TRBJ1-1; D not resolved. This CDR3 is built from 13 residues. Germline lookup yields CDR1 LNHDA and CDR2 SQIVND (reference sequence). V dropped 3 bases and J dropped 1 base, with 6 bases sitting between them. CDR3 in amino acids: CASSIRTNTEAFF. The CDR3 nucleotides read TGTGCCAGTAGTATCCGGACGAACACTGAAGCTTTCTTT.

The gene calls are TRBV28 and TRBJ1-2; D is unresolved. The CDR3 totals 12 residues. Trimming took 6 bases from V and 7 from J, leaving 12 bases between them. CDR1 MDHEN and CDR2 SYDVKM come from the germline V gene. The CDR3 loop is CASRTGPGGYTF. The CDR3 DNA sequence: TGTGCCAGCAGGACCGGACCGGGTGGCTACACCTTC.

The chain employs TRBV28 and TRBJ1-1; D gene ambiguous. The CDR3 spans 15 residues. Trimming stripped 5 bases from V and 5 bases from J, with 18 bases between. In germline, CDR1 is MDHEN, CDR2 SYDVKM. CDR3 DNA: TGTGCCAGCAGTCCTCTCCGGCGGGTGGGGACTGAAGCTTTCTTT. Translated, it gives CASSPLRRVGTEAFF.